The sequence of this T cell receptor beta chain was determined in a study of blood T cell repertoires in COVID-19. This CDR3 is 14 amino acids long. Germline V gene sequence: CDR1 SGHVS, CDR2 FNYEAQ. Between the trimmed V and J ends, which lost 1 base and 7 bases, there was a span of 10 bases. While infection was still active, Seattle patients were enrolled and then followed longitudinally. Clones were read by immunoSEQ multiplex PCR, and TCRdb kept only the in-frame ones, dropping some. The profile shows 200,000 to 250,000 clones, 75% to 90% of them singletons. The source of this sequence is an elderly woman with COVID-19, enrolled during active disease. Sequencing was carried out using peripheral blood. V gene TRBV7-6 combines with J gene TRBJ2-2; a possible D gene is TRBD2 (6 bases). This chain's CDR3 is CASSLGLVNGELFF. CDR3 DNA: TGTGCCAGCAGCTTAGGACTAGTTAACGGGGAGCTGTTTTTT.